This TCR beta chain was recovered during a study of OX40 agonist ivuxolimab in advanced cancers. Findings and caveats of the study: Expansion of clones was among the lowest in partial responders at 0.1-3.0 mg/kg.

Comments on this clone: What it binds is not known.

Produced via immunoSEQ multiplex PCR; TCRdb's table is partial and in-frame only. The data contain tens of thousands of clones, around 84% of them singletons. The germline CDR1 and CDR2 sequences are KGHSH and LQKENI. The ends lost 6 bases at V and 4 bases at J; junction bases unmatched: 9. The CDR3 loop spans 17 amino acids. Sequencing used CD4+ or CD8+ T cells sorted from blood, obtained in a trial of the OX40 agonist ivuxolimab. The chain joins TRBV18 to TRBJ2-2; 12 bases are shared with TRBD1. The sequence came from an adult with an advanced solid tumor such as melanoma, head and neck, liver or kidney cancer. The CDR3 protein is CASSPPGQGALTGELFF. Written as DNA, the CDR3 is TGTGCCAGCTCGCCCCCGGGACAGGGGGCGCTCACCGGGGAGCTGTTTTTT.